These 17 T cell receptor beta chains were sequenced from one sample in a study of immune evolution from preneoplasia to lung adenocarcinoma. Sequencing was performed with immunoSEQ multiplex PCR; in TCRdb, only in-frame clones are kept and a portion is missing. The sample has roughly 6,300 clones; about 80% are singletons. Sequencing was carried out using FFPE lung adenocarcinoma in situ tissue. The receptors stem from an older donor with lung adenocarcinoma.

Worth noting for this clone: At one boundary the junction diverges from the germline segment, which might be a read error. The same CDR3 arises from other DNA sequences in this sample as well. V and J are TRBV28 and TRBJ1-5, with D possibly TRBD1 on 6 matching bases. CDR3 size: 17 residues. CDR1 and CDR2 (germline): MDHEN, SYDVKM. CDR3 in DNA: TGTGCCAGTAGTTCAACAGGGTCTGTGCTAGGCAATCAGCCCCAGCATTTT. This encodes CASSSTGSVLGNQPQHF.

CDR3 loop: CASSVVGDEQFF. CDR3 in DNA: TGTGCCAGCAGCGTAGTCGGGGATGAGCAGTTCTTC. The chain combines TRBV9 with TRBJ2-1; the D gene is possibly TRBD2 (5 bases). This CDR3 is 12 amino acids long. Germline assignment: CDR1 SGDLS and CDR2 YYNGEE. The V and J ends lost 0 bases and 8 bases respectively, with 6 bases between them.

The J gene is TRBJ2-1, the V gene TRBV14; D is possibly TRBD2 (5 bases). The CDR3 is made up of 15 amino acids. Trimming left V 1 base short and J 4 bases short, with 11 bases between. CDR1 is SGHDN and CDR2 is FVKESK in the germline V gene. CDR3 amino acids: CASSQAVGSYNEQFF. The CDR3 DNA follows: TGTGCCAGCAGCCAAGCGGTGGGGAGTTACAATGAGCAGTTCTTC.

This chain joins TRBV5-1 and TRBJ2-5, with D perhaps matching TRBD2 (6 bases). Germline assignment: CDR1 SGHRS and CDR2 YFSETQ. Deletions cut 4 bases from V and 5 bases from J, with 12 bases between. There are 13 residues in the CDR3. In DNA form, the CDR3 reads TGCGCCAGCAGCGGTGGCGGGGTTGAGACCCAGTACTTC. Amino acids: CASSGGGVETQYF. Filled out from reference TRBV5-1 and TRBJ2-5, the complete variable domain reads KAGVTQTPRYLIKTRGQQVTLSCSPISGHRSVSWYQQTPGQGLQFLFEYFSETQRNKGNFPGRFSGRQFSNSRSEMNVSTLELGDSALYLCASSGGGVETQYFGPGTRLLVL.

The CDR3 bases are TGTGCCTGGCGACCTGCGGGGGGCTTGAAACTGTTTTTT. It is translated as CAWRPAGGLKLFF. The V gene is TRBV30, the J gene TRBJ1-4, with D perhaps TRBD1 (6 bases). In germline, CDR1 is GTSNPN, CDR2 SVGIG (reference sequence). This CDR3 region has 13 residues. V gave up 5 bases and J gave up 11 bases, with 18 bases separating them.

The CDR3 DNA is TGTGCCAGCAGCTTTAACACCTTC. Translation: CASSFNTF. The chain has TRBV7-9 and TRBJ1-2; D is unresolved. This CDR3 has 8 residues. Deletions cut 3 bases from V and 12 bases from J, with 2 bases between. Germline V gene sequence: CDR1 SEHNR, CDR2 FQNEAQ (reference sequence).

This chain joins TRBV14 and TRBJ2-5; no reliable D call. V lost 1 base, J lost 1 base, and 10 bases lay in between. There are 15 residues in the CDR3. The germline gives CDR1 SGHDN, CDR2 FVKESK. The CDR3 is CASSQVSGPQETQYF. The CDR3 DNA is TGTGCCAGCAGCCAAGTATCGGGCCCCCAAGAGACCCAGTACTTC.

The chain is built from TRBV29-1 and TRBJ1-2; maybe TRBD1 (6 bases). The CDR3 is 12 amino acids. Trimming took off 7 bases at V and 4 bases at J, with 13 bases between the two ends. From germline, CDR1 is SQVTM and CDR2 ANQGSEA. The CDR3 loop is CSAAPQGYGYTF. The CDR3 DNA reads TGCAGCGCCGCGCCACAGGGCTATGGCTACACCTTC.

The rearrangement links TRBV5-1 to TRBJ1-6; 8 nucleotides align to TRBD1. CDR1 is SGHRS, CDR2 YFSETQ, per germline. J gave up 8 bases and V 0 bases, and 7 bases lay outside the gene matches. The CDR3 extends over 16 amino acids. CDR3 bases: TGCGCCAGCAGCTTGGACAGGGGGAGCGGGGATTCACCCCTCCACTTT. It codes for CASSLDRGSGDSPLHF.

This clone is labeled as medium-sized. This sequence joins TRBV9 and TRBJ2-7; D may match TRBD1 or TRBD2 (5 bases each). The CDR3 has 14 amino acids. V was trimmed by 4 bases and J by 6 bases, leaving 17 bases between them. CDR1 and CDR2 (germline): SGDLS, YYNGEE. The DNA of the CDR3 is TGTGCCAGCAGCCTCCGGGACCTCGAGGGCGAGCAGTACTTC. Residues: CASSLRDLEGEQYF.

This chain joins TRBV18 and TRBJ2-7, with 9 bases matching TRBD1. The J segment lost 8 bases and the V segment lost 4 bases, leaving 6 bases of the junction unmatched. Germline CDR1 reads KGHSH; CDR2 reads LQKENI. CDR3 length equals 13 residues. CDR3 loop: CASSLQTGGKQYF. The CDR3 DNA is TGTGCCAGCTCACTCCAGACAGGGGGGAAGCAGTACTTC.

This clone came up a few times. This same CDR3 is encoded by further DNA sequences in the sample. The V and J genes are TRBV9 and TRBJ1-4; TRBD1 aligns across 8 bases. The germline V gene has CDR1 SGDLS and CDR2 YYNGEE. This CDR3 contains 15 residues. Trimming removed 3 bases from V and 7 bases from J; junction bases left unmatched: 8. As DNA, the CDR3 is TGTGCCAGCAGCGCCTCCGGGACAGGTGTTGAAAAACTGTTTTTT. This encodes CASSASGTGVEKLFF.

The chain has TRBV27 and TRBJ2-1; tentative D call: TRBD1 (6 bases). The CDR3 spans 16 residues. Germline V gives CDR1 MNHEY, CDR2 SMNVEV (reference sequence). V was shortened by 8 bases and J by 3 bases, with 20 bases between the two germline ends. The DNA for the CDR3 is TGTGCCAGCCGCAGCATCCGGGACACTCTCTACAATGAGCAGTTCTTC. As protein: CASRSIRDTLYNEQFF.

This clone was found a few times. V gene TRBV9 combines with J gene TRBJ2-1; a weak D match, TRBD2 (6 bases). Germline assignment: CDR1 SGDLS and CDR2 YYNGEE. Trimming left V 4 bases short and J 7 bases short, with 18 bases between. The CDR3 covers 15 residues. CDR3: CASSLTKGLSNEQFF. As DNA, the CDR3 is TGTGCCAGCAGCTTAACGAAGGGACTTTCTAATGAGCAGTTCTTC.

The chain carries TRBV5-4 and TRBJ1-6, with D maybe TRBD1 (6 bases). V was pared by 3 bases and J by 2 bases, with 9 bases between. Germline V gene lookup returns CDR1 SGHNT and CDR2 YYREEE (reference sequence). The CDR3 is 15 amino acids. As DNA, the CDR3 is TGTGCCAGCAGCTCCGGGACAACCTATAATTCACCCCTCCACTTT. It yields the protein CASSSGTTYNSPLHF. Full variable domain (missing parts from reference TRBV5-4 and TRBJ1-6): ETGVTQSPTHLIKTRGQQVTLRCSSQSGHNTVSWYQQALGQGPQFIFQYYREEENGRGNFPPRFSGLQFPNYSSELNVNALELDDSALYLCASSSGTTYNSPLHFGNGTRLTVT.

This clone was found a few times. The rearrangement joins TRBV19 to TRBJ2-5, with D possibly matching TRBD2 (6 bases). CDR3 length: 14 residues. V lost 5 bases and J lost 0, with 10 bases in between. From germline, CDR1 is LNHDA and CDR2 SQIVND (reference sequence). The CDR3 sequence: CASSVTGDQETQYF. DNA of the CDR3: TGTGCCAGTAGTGTGACGGGGGACCAAGAGACCCAGTACTTC.

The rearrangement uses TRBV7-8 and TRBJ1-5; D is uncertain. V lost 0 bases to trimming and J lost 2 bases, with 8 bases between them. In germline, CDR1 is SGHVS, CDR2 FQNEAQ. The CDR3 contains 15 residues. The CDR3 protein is CASSLAGTGNQPQHF. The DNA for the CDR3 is TGTGCCAGCAGCTTAGCGGGAACAGGCAATCAGCCCCAGCATTTT.